The entry below gives a single TCR beta chain sequence along with its context. The target antigen is unknown. Regarding time point: week 35, safety follow-up. Vaccine doses each comprised 300 ug of mutant IDH1 20-mer peptide, with topical imiquimod. J was trimmed by 8 bases and V by 0 bases; bases with no gene match: 9. CDR3 length: 15 amino acids. Germline lookup yields CDR1 SGHRS and CDR2 YFSETQ. Repertoires were generated with immunoSEQ multiplex PCR, while TCRdb's copy carries only in-frame clones and drops some. Among 50,000 to 70,000 clones, roughly 68% were seen once, and the ten largest hold 4.7%. This sample stems from a study of a mutant IDH1 vaccine in newly diagnosed glioma.

The sample in question was PBMCs, obtained from a glioma patient whose treatment included an IDH1 peptide vaccine. The clonotype originates from a man aged 50-60 years with glioma. The V and J genes are TRBV5-1 and TRBJ2-7; 9 bases map to TRBD2. CDR3 DNA sequence: TGCGCCAGCAGCTTGGGGGGGGATCTAGCGGGAAAGCAGTACTTC. It is translated as CASSLGGDLAGKQYF.